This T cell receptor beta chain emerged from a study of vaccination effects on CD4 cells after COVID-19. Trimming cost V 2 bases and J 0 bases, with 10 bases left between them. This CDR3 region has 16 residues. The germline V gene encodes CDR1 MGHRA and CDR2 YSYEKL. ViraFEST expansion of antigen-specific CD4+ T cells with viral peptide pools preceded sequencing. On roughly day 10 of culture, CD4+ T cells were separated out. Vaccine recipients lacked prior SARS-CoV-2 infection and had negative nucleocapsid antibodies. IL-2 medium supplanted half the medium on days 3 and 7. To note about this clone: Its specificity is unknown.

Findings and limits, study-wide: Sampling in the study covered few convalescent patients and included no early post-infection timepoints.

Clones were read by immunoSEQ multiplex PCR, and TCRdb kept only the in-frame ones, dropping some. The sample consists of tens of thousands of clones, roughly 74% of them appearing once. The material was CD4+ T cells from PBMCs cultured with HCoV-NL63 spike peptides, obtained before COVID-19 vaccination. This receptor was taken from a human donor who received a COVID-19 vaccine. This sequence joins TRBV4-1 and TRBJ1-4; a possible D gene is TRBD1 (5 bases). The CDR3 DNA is TGCGCCAGCAGCCAAATGTCAGGGTCAACTAATGAAAAACTGTTTTTT. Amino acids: CASSQMSGSTNEKLFF.